This is a list of T cell receptor beta chains from one sample in a study of regulatory T cells in long-lasting Graves disease. One entry per CDR3 protein results from TCRdb running MiXCR on the multiplex PCR reads. Among fewer than 500,000 distinct CDR3 sequences, 15% to 20% were seen once, and the ten largest hold 10% to 15%. These data were likewise used in another study, on T cells in Graves' hyperthyroidism and ophthalmopathy.

The sample consisted of peripheral blood mononuclear cells (PBMCs), taken at new diagnosis, from a patient treated with antithyroid drugs. The receptors derive from a man aged 40-55 years with Graves disease. Each CDR3 is given with its conserved first and last residue. D genes are given only for firm matches. Rows give clone size only sometimes, using once, few, many, or a class for an expanded clone.

cdr3_aa	cdr3_nt	v_call	j_call	d_call	clone_size
CSARDPPRTDNYGYTF	TGCAGTGCTAGAGATCCCCCCCGGACTGATAACTATGGCTACACCTTC	TRBV20-1	TRBJ1-2	.	.
CASSQELIYNEQFF	TGTGCCAGCAGCCAAGAGCTAATTTACAATGAGCAGTTCTTC	TRBV3-1	TRBJ2-1	.	many
CASKGPAGYWPEQFF	TGTGCCAGTAAGGGTCCGGCGGGATATTGGCCTGAGCAGTTCTTC	TRBV19	TRBJ2-1	.	.
CSAREWGAEAFF	TGCAGTGCTAGGGAGTGGGGGGCAGAAGCTTTCTTT	TRBV20-1	TRBJ1-1	.	many
CASSSGRVPGNTIYF	TGTGCCAGCAGTTCCGGAAGGGTTCCTGGAAACACCATATATTTT	TRBV12-3/TRBV12-4	TRBJ1-3	.	many
CASSEAGRTQETQYF	TGTGCCAGCAGTGAAGCGGGCAGAACACAAGAGACCCAGTACTTC	TRBV2	TRBJ2-5	.	many
CASSYSTGADYEQYF	TGTGCCAGCAGTTACTCCACCGGGGCCGACTACGAGCAGTACTTC	TRBV6-5	TRBJ2-7	.	few
CASSPQVGEQFF	TGTGCCAGCAGCCCCCAGGTTGGTGAGCAGTTCTTC	TRBV27	TRBJ2-1	.	few
CASRLRGIEETQYF	TGTGCCAGCAGGCTCAGGGGTATCGAAGAGACCCAGTACTTC	TRBV3-1	TRBJ2-5	.	few
CAWGGKNIQYF	TGTGCCTGGGGGGGGAAAAACATTCAGTACTTC	TRBV30	TRBJ2-4	.	many
CASRKDRLSYEQYF	TGTGCCAGCAGAAAGGACAGACTTTCCTACGAGCAGTACTTC	TRBV28	TRBJ2-7	.	many
CSVVYRDYEQYF	TGCAGCGTTGTCTACCGTGACTACGAGCAGTACTTC	TRBV29-1	TRBJ2-7	.	.
CASSAVGNGYTF	TGTGCCAGCAGCGCGGTGGGGAATGGCTACACCTTC	TRBV28	TRBJ1-2	.	.
CSVGPSGSGETQYF	TGCAGCGTTGGCCCTAGCGGGAGCGGAGAGACCCAGTACTTC	TRBV29-1	TRBJ2-5	TRBD2	.
CASSQDESGGPGYEQFF	TGCGCCAGCAGCCAAGATGAATCGGGAGGGCCGGGATATGAGCAGTTCTTC	TRBV4-1	TRBJ2-1	TRBD2	many
CASSSDRTRRETQYF	TGTGCCAGTAGTAGCGACAGAACCCGGCGGGAGACCCAGTACTTC	TRBV19	TRBJ2-5	.	many
CASSLRPNENTEAFF	TGCGCCAGCAGCTTGCGGCCGAACGAGAACACTGAAGCTTTCTTT	TRBV5-1	TRBJ1-1	.	few
CASNEGTLQRSEQFF	TGTGCCAGCAACGAAGGGACACTCCAACGTAGTGAGCAGTTCTTC	TRBV6-2/TRBV6-3	TRBJ2-1	.	many